The 5 T cell receptor beta chains below come from one sample, sequenced in a study of blood T cell repertoires in COVID-19. The assay was immunoSEQ multiplex PCR, and TCRdb's table has in-frame clones only and misses some. This sample has 200,000 to 300,000 clones, with roughly four fifths found just once. The sample was peripheral blood. The receptors shown here come from a man aged 30 to 45 who had recovered from COVID-19.

This clone was observed at least ten times. The rearrangement uses TRBV19 and TRBJ1-2, with 10 positions matching TRBD1. The CDR3 consists of 15 residues. Looked up from germline, CDR1 is LNHDA and CDR2 is SQIVND (reference sequence). With 7 bases clipped from V and 5 bases from J, the junction kept 10 bases outside the gene matches. CDR3 in DNA: TGTGCCAGTACCACAGGGACAGGGGTTTCGTATGGCTACACCTTC. It translates to CASTTGTGVSYGYTF.

The gene calls are TRBV28 and TRBJ1-1; D unresolved. The germline gives CDR1 MDHEN, CDR2 SYDVKM. The V gene lost 3 bases and the J gene lost 10 bases, with 15 bases spanning the gap. The CDR3 is 13 amino acids. In DNA, the CDR3 is TGTGCCAGCAGTTTGGGAGGACCGTTGGGAGCTTTCTTT. It translates to CASSLGGPLGAFF.

The chain has TRBV6-5 and TRBJ1-1, with D perhaps matching TRBD1 (5 bases). V lost 6 bases and J 10 bases, leaving 15 bases between the germline ends. The CDR3 has 12 residues. Germline V gene sequence: CDR1 MNHEY, CDR2 SVGAGI. Here the CDR3 reads CASSQRGGGAFF. CDR3 bases: TGTGCCAGCAGCCAAAGGGGCGGGGGAGCTTTCTTT.

This chain connects TRBV7-9 to TRBJ1-6; 8 nucleotides match TRBD1. This CDR3 has 16 residues. V shed 3 bases and J 5 bases; nucleotides not matched to a gene: 6. CDR1 is SEHNR, CDR2 FQNEAQ, per germline (reference sequence). The CDR3 nucleotides are TGTGCCAGCAGCTTGGGGTCAGGGGGCAATAATTCACCCCTCCACTTT. Translated: CASSLGSGGNNSPLHF.

This clone has just a few counts. V usage is TRBV6-2 or TRBV6-3 and J usage is TRBJ1-2; 7 bases agree with TRBD1. This CDR3 has 12 amino acids. J gave up 4 bases and V 7 bases, and 3 bases lay outside the gene matches. Germline assignment: CDR1 MNHEY and CDR2 SVGEGT. The CDR3 bases are TGTGCCAGCAACCCAGGGGGCTATGGCTACACCTTC. Its protein is CASNPGGYGYTF.